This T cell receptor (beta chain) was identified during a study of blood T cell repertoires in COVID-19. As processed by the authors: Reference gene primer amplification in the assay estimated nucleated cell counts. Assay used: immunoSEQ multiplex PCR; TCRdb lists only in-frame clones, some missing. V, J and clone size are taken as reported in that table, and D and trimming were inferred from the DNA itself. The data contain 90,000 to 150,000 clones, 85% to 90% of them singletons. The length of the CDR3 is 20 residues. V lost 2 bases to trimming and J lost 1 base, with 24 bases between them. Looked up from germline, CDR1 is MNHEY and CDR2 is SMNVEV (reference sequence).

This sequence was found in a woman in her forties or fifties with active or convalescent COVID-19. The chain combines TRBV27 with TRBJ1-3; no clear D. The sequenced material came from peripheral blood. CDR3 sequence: CASSLRFQEGSIGSGNTIYF. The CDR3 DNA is TGTGCCAGCAGTTTACGTTTCCAGGAGGGATCAATAGGTTCTGGAAACACCATATATTTT.